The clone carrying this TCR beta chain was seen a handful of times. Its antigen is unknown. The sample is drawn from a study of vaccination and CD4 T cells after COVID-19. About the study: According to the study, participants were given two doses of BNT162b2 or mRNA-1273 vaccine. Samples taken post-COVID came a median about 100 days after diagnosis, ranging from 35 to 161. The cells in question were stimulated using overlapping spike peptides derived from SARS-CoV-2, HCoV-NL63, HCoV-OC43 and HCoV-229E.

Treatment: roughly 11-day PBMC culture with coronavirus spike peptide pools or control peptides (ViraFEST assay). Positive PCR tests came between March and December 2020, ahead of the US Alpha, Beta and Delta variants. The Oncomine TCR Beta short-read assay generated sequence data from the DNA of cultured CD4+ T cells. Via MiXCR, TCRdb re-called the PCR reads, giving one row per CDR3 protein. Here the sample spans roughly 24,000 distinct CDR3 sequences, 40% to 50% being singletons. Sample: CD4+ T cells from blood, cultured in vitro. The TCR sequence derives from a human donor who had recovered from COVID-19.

Here the CDR3 reads CATSAGGRNTEAFF. CDR3 nucleotides: TGTGCCACCAGTGCGGGGGGGAGGAACACTGAAGCTTTCTTT. The chain employs TRBV24-1 and TRBJ1-1, with D possibly being TRBD1 (5 bases). The CDR3 consists of 14 residues. Germline CDR1 and CDR2: KGHDR and SFDVKD. V dropped 5 bases and J dropped 1 base, with 10 bases sitting between them.